This TCR beta chain comes out of a study of CD8+CD57+ T cells in acquired aplastic anemia. Study information: The sorted CD4+ and CD8+ cells yielded an average about 3.3 ug of DNA.

Overall study findings and caveats: Patients showed no significant difference from controls in CD8+ Simpson's diversity. Shared by patients and controls, almost 30 CD8+ CDR3s were abundant in patients.

Using genomic DNA as the template, TCR beta VDJ and CDR3 profiling was carried out. TCRdb used MiXCR to reprocess the reads, holding one entry per CDR3 protein. The repertoire holds about 190,000 distinct CDR3 sequences, 64% seen once, with just over 45% in the top ten. The table lists this clonotype with a count of one. Its target is not known. CDR1 and CDR2 (germline): SGHNT, YYREEE (reference sequence). The CDR3 covers 14 residues. Between the trimmed V and J ends, which lost 0 bases and 9 bases, there was a span of 12 bases. The chain has TRBV5-4 and TRBJ2-2; D remains unclear. Sequencing used sorted CD4+, CD8+, or CD8+CD57+ T cells (not recorded which) from PBMCs. The TCR comes from a human donor with severe aplastic anemia or a healthy control (not recorded which). The CDR3 nucleotides read TGTGCCAGCAGCTTGGGGCCGCTTGACCGGGAGCTGTTTTTT. It codes for CASSLGPLDRELFF.